This T cell receptor (beta chain) originates from a study of T-cell memory formation after mild COVID-19. Study as a whole: Most TCR clusters belonged to a single donor. Regarding the study as a whole: Those CD4+ clones that contracted were mainly in CM and EM (CD8+ ones in EMRA). CD4+ bias marked clones expanding day 15 to 37, unlike balanced contracting clones.

TCR alpha and TCR beta cDNA libraries carrying sample barcodes and UMIs came from 5'RACE with constant-segment primers. TCRdb independently ran MiXCR on the 5' RACE reads; one entry per CDR3 protein. The sample holds around 300,000 distinct CDR3 sequences, around 13% seen once. Germline loops: CDR1 SGHDT, CDR2 YYEEEE. Deletions cut 0 bases from V and 6 bases from J, with 13 bases between. The CDR3 loop spans 15 amino acids. In its sample, this clonotype was seen a few times. No antigen is known for it. The receptor's source is a man between 18 and 29 years old who had mild COVID-19 (a few samples of this study predate the infection). Cell type and time point are not known. The sample consisted of PBMCs or a T cell subset sorted from them (not recorded which). The gene calls are TRBV5-6 and TRBJ1-5, with D hard to call. The CDR3 DNA reads TGTGCCAGCAGCTTGGGGGGATCGTGGACTCAGCCCCAGCATTTT. Its protein product is CASSLGGSWTQPQHF.